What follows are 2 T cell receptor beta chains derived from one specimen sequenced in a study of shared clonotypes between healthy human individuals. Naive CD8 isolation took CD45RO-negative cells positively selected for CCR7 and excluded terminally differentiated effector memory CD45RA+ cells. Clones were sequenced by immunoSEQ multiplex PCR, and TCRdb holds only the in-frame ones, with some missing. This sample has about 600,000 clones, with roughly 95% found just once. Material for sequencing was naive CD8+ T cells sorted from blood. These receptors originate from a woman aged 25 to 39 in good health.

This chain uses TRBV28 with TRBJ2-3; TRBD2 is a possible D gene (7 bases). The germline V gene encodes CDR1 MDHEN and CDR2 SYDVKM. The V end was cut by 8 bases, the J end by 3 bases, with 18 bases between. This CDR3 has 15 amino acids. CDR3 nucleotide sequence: TGTGCCAGCGACATAGGACAGCGGGGTACAGATACGCAGTATTTT. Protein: CASDIGQRGTDTQYF.

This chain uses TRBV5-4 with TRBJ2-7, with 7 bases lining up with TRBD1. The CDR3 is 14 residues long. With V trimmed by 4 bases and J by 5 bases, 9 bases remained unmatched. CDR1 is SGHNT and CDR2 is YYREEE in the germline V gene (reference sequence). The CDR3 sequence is CASSPQGKWHEQYF. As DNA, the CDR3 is TGTGCCAGCAGCCCACAGGGGAAGTGGCACGAGCAGTACTTC.